This TCR beta chain was recovered during a study of human CD4 T cells and Enterobacteriaceae. Study-level points and caveats: Broadly cross-reactive clonotypes: about 55% of the 19 ranked in the top 5%.

All CD4+ cells other than CD45RA+CCR7+CD95- naive cells were sorted as memory, over 95% pure. CD4+ T cells and monocytes were enriched with CD4 and CD14 microbeads. With regard to this clone: Its target is not known.

Deep-level sequencing, detecting one cell in 200,000, covered ex vivo memory CD4+. The method was immunoSEQ multiplex PCR; TCRdb's version includes in-frame clones alone and lacks a portion of them. Here the sample spans 25,000 to 30,000 clones, approximately 80% being singletons. This CDR3 comprises 14 residues. Trimming removed 6 bases from V and 3 bases from J, with 12 bases in between. The germline V gene has CDR1 WSHSY and CDR2 SAAADI. The receptor comes from a human donor in good health. The sample was memory CD4+ T cells from blood. This chain connects TRBV10-2 to TRBJ2-1; TRBD1 is a possible D gene (6 bases). The CDR3 nucleotides are TGCGCCAGCAGAACAGGGAGCTTCTACAATGAGCAGTTCTTC. Translating gives CASRTGSFYNEQFF.